This T cell receptor beta chain was identified during a study of cytomegalovirus exposure and HLA in healthy donors. Sequencing was performed with immunoSEQ multiplex PCR; in TCRdb, only in-frame clones are kept and a portion is missing. The data contain 140,000 to 150,000 clones, approximately 93% of them singletons. The CDR3 sequence is 17 residues long. Trimming took 0 bases from V and 1 from J; bases not matched to a gene: 8. The germline gives CDR1 GTSNPN, CDR2 SVGIG (reference sequence). Study-wide points: Among TCR beta chains, those listed as cytomegalovirus-associated numbered roughly 150. Researchers reported that a few CMV-associated chains were confirmed in vitro as CMV antigen-specific.

With respect to this clone: The antigen is unknown.

This TCR came from a man between 18 and 29 years old in good health and CMV-seronegative. Source material: PBMCs. The V call is TRBV30, the J call TRBJ2-2, with 7 positions matching TRBD1. CDR3 sequence: CAWSVWGTAKNTGELFF. The CDR3 DNA follows: TGTGCCTGGAGTGTATGGGGGACAGCTAAGAACACCGGGGAGCTGTTTTTT.